The 9 T cell receptor beta chains below come from one sample, sequenced in a study of cytomegalovirus exposure and HLA in healthy donors. The PCR contained 60 Vbeta and 13 Jbeta primers. Repertoires were generated with immunoSEQ multiplex PCR, while TCRdb's copy carries only in-frame clones and drops some. Of 90,000 or so clones in the sample, roughly 82% were seen once. Sequenced: PBMCs. These receptors were collected from a man aged 25 to 40 in good health and CMV-seropositive.

The chain is built from TRBV28 and TRBJ1-6; D possibly corresponds to TRBD1 (5 bases). The CDR3 is 13 amino acids. The V gene's germline CDR1 is MDHEN and CDR2 SYDVKM. The ends were cut back, 7 bases at V and 9 bases at J, with 13 bases in the middle. The CDR3, as DNA: TGTGCCAGCATCAATGGGGCCAGTTCACCCCTCCACTTT. Encoded protein: CASINGASSPLHF.

The chain combines TRBV14 with TRBJ1-3; 8 positions match TRBD1. In germline, CDR1 is SGHDN, CDR2 FVKESK. This CDR3 is 14 amino acids long. The junction had 4 bases not matched to a gene; V was cut back by 2 bases and J by 7 bases. Written as DNA, the CDR3 is TGTGCCAGCAGCCAACAGGGGGCCGGGAACACCATATATTTT. It encodes CASSQQGAGNTIYF.

The rearrangement uses TRBV15 and TRBJ1-2, with 9 bases that match TRBD1. The V gene end was trimmed by 5 bases and the J gene end by 5 bases; junction bases not matched to a gene: 9. The germline V gene encodes CDR1 LNHNV and CDR2 YYDKDF (reference sequence). This CDR3 comprises 15 residues. CDR3 protein: CATSPGQGTIYGYTF. CDR3 DNA sequence: TGTGCCACCAGCCCCGGACAGGGGACAATTTATGGCTACACCTTC.

The CDR3: CASSSLPGQGVYEQYF. CDR3 nucleotide sequence: TGTGCCAGCAGTTCCCTCCCGGGACAGGGGGTCTACGAGCAGTACTTC. This rearrangement joins TRBV28 to TRBJ2-7; 11 positions agree with TRBD1. Germline V gives CDR1 MDHEN, CDR2 SYDVKM. V shed 4 bases and J 3 bases; nucleotides not matched to a gene: 8. CDR3 length: 16 residues.

The rearrangement links TRBV10-3 to TRBJ2-1; 9 bases map to TRBD2. This CDR3 is built from 17 residues. V dropped 0 bases and J dropped 6; count of bases not matched to a gene: 9. Germline assignment: CDR1 ENHRY and CDR2 SYGVKD. This CDR3 reads CAISESVAGGPGNEQFF. The CDR3 coding sequence is TGTGCCATCAGTGAGTCTGTGGCGGGAGGGCCCGGCAATGAGCAGTTCTTC.

The chain recombines TRBV28 with TRBJ1-1, with TRBD1 as a possible D gene (6 bases). Germline assignment: CDR1 MDHEN and CDR2 SYDVKM. CDR3 length: 13 amino acids. Trimming removed 11 bases from V and 3 bases from J, with 16 bases in between. The CDR3 nucleotides are TGTGCCGTCCGGGGGGGCTCAGACACTGAAGCTTTCTTT. Translated: CAVRGGSDTEAFF.

The chain employs TRBV29-1 and TRBJ2-1; 11 bases are a match to TRBD2. V trimming: 0 bases; J trimming: 12 bases; junction bases outside the gene matches: 7. CDR1 and CDR2 (germline): SQVTM, ANQGSEA. The CDR3 has 14 amino acids. Here the CDR3 reads CSVEDRGTSGLQFF. Written as DNA, the CDR3 is TGCAGCGTTGAAGATCGCGGGACTAGCGGTTTGCAGTTCTTC.

V is TRBV28 and J is TRBJ1-3; D remains unclear. This CDR3 contains 10 residues. V lost 7 bases and J lost 6, with 4 bases in between. Germline CDR1 MDHEN, CDR2 SYDVKM. The chain's CDR3 is CASIKNTIYF. DNA for the CDR3: TGTGCCAGCATCAAAAACACCATATATTTT.

The chain joins TRBV6-5 to TRBJ1-1; the match to TRBD1 covers 7 bases. CDR1 is MNHEY and CDR2 is SVGAGI in the germline V gene. The CDR3 has 13 amino acids. V shed 8 bases, J shed 5 bases, and the junction held 8 bases outside the gene matches. This CDR3 reads CASGLTGSTEAFF. The CDR3 bases are TGTGCCAGCGGATTGACAGGGAGTACTGAAGCTTTCTTT.